This TCR beta chain was found in a study of blood T cell repertoires in COVID-19. This CDR3 region has 14 residues. Germline V gene data show CDR1 as SGHTA and CDR2 as FQGNSA. Deletions cut 5 bases from V and 0 bases from J, with 10 bases between. Libraries were prepared by immunoSEQ multiplex PCR; TCRdb keeps only in-frame clonotypes and omits some of them. The sample lists about 210,000 clones; just over 90% were seen once. Sequencing input: peripheral blood. The TCR originated in a man aged 25 to 40 with acute or convalescent COVID-19. The gene calls are TRBV7-2 and TRBJ2-5, with D maybe TRBD2 (5 bases). CDR3 protein: CASSRPGNQETQYF. As DNA, the CDR3 is TGTGCCAGCAGCCGTCCGGGAAACCAAGAGACCCAGTACTTC. Full variable domain (remainder filled in from reference TRBV7-2 and TRBJ2-5): GAGVSQSPSNKVTEKGKDVELRCDPISGHTALYWYRQSLGQGLEFLIYFQGNSAPDKSGLPSDRFSAERTGGSVSTLTIQRTQQEDSAVYLCASSRPGNQETQYFGPGTRLLVL.